The 21 T cell receptor beta chains in this list originate from one sample, sequenced in a study of T cell repertoires in ileal Crohn's disease. Assay: immunoSEQ multiplex PCR; the TCRdb copy retains only in-frame clones and omits some. The sample shows 6,500 to 10,000 clones, around 78% of them seen only once. The sample consisted of ileal tissue. The origin of the receptors is an adult with Crohn's disease.

The chain is built from TRBV7-9 and TRBJ2-2; D is unclear. With 3 bases removed from V and 2 bases from J, the gap between germline ends came to 4 bases. The CDR3 is made up of 13 amino acids. Per the germline V gene, CDR1 is SEHNR and CDR2 is FQNEAQ (reference sequence). In DNA form, the CDR3 reads TGTGCCAGCAGCTTCGGTAACACCGGGGAGCTGTTTTTT. Its protein is CASSFGNTGELFF.

The chain is built from TRBV19 and TRBJ1-3; 8 positions agree with TRBD1. The CDR3 consists of 16 residues. The J segment lost 1 base and the V segment lost 5 bases, leaving 7 bases of the junction unmatched. Germline CDR1 and CDR2: LNHDA and SQIVND (reference sequence). CDR3 region: CASSSRQGTSGNTIYF. In DNA, the CDR3 is TGTGCCAGTAGTTCTCGACAGGGGACATCTGGAAACACCATATATTTT.

The chain combines TRBV6-1 with TRBJ2-7; TRBD1 is a possible D gene (6 bases). The ends were cut back, 7 bases at V and 2 bases at J, with 12 bases in the middle. The V gene's germline CDR1 is MNHNS and CDR2 SASEGT. The CDR3 runs 13 residues. The CDR3 coding sequence is TGTGCCAGCAATAGACAGGCGACCTACGAGCAGTACTTC. Translating it yields CASNRQATYEQYF.

The chain links TRBV30 to TRBJ2-7, with 8 bases lining up with TRBD1. The CDR3 consists of 14 residues. V lost 0 bases and J lost 6; bases outside the gene matches: 7. The germline V gene encodes CDR1 GTSNPN and CDR2 SVGIG (reference sequence). CDR3 sequence reads: CAWSVLGQASEQYF. In nucleotides, the CDR3 is TGTGCCTGGAGTGTACTGGGACAGGCGAGCGAGCAGTACTTC.

Details on this clone: This CDR3 is also generated by other DNA sequences in the sample. The chain combines TRBV9 with TRBJ2-7; 12 bases agree with TRBD2. Germline assignment: CDR1 SGDLS and CDR2 YYNGEE. This CDR3 has 14 amino acids. Unmatched junction bases numbered 0, after V lost 0 bases and J lost 5 bases. This chain's CDR3 is CASSVGLAGDEQYF. The CDR3 DNA follows: TGTGCCAGCAGCGTAGGACTAGCGGGAGACGAGCAGTACTTC.

The chain links TRBV4-1 to TRBJ2-1, with unresolved D. With 0 bases removed from V and 9 bases from J, the gap between germline ends came to 3 bases. This CDR3 spans 11 amino acids. Germline V lookup: CDR1 MGHRA, CDR2 YSYEKL. CDR3: CASSQEAEQFF. The CDR3 DNA reads as TGCGCCAGCAGCCAAGAAGCTGAGCAGTTCTTC.

The CDR3 is CATSRGSRSYNSPLHF. CDR3 nucleotides: TGTGCCACCTCTAGGGGATCGCGGTCCTATAATTCACCCCTCCACTTT. The chain has TRBV15 and TRBJ1-6; a possible D gene is TRBD1 (5 bases). Per germline, CDR1 LNHNV and CDR2 YYDKDF (reference sequence). The CDR3 runs to 16 residues. V was clipped by 8 bases and J by 1 base, with 15 bases between them.

This chain joins TRBV28 and TRBJ1-1; D is possibly TRBD1 (6 bases). Trimming took 3 bases from V and 6 from J, leaving 20 bases between them. CDR3 size: 16 residues. Germline lookup yields CDR1 MDHEN and CDR2 SYDVKM. CDR3 nucleotides: TGTGCCAGCAGTTTCCCGGACAGATTAACACTTTCTGAAGCTTTCTTT. Translating gives CASSFPDRLTLSEAFF.

There are a few counts of this clone. The chain has TRBV5-5 and TRBJ2-5; TRBD2 matches 9 bases. CDR1 is SGHKS and CDR2 is YYEKEE in the germline V gene (reference sequence). The CDR3 spans 15 residues. V dropped 5 bases and J dropped 5; count of bases not matched to a gene: 10. CDR3 DNA: TGTGCCAGCAGGCCGGCGGGAGGGCCCGGGGAGACCCAGTACTTC. Translating gives CASRPAGGPGETQYF.

The CDR3 is CASSPPGLLIHEQYF. CDR3 nucleotide sequence: TGTGCCAGCAGTCCCCCGGGACTTCTTATCCACGAGCAGTACTTC. The rearrangement joins TRBV27 to TRBJ2-7; D may be TRBD2 (6 bases). The germline CDR1 and CDR2 sequences are MNHEY and SMNVEV (reference sequence). Trimming cost V 5 bases and J 5 bases, with 19 bases left between them. The CDR3 sequence is 15 residues long.

This clone was observed a handful of times. This sequence joins TRBV11-2 and TRBJ2-5; D may be TRBD1 (5 bases). This CDR3 is 13 amino acids long. Per germline, CDR1 SGHAT and CDR2 FQNNGV. The germline V and J ends were trimmed by 5 bases and 5 bases, with 12 bases remaining between them. The CDR3 protein is CASSAGNRETQYF. CDR3 DNA: TGTGCCAGCAGCGCAGGGAATAGGGAGACCCAGTACTTC.

The rearrangement links TRBV10-2 to TRBJ2-5; TRBD2 matches at 8 bases. Trimming removed 2 bases from V and 2 bases from J; junction bases left unmatched: 4. The CDR3 sequence is 15 residues long. Germline V gene data show CDR1 as WSHSY and CDR2 as SAAADI. CDR3 in DNA: TGCGCCAGCAGTGAGCGGAGACTAGCGCAAGAGACCCAGTACTTC. Amino acid sequence: CASSERRLAQETQYF.

Relative to its sample, this clone is medium-sized. The genes are TRBV19 and TRBJ2-1, with D perhaps TRBD2 (6 bases). The CDR3 is 14 residues long. Deletions cut 4 bases from V and 6 bases from J, with 13 bases between. Germline V gene lookup returns CDR1 LNHDA and CDR2 SQIVND (reference sequence). CDR3 protein: CASSRGGIANEQFF. The CDR3 nucleotides read TGTGCCAGTAGTAGGGGCGGGATTGCCAATGAGCAGTTCTTC.

The J gene is TRBJ2-1, the V gene TRBV5-1, with D tentatively TRBD1 (5 bases). V was shortened by 0 bases and J by 3 bases, with 16 bases between the two germline ends. This CDR3 has 17 amino acids. Per germline, CDR1 SGHRS and CDR2 YFSETQ. CDR3 protein: CASSLEGSFLFYNEQFF. The CDR3 region has the DNA TGCGCCAGCAGCTTGGAGGGGTCCTTTCTCTTCTACAATGAGCAGTTCTTC.

V gene TRBV5-4 combines with J gene TRBJ2-7; 11 positions agree with TRBD2. The CDR3 sequence is 16 residues long. Germline CDR1 and CDR2: SGHNT and YYREEE (reference sequence). Trimming at V came to 4 bases and at J to 0 bases, leaving 6 bases not matched to a gene. This chain's CDR3 is CASSPLAGGNSYEQYF. CDR3 DNA: TGTGCCAGCAGCCCCTTAGCGGGAGGGAACTCCTACGAGCAGTACTTC.

V and J are TRBV7-9 and TRBJ1-2, with D tentatively TRBD1 (6 bases). There are 15 residues in the CDR3. The V end lost 5 bases, the J end lost 5 bases, and 18 bases lay between the germline ends. Germline CDR1 SEHNR, CDR2 FQNEAQ (reference sequence). The CDR3, as DNA: TGTGCCAGCAGCGGGTTGGGGGCGCGGATTTATGGCTACACCTTC. It is translated as CASSGLGARIYGYTF.

V usage is TRBV12-2 and J usage is TRBJ2-7; the D call of TRBD2 is as the table states it, not checked on the DNA. TRBV12-2 is designated a pseudogene. The CDR3 is 14 residues long. CDR3: CASRLGQRDYEQYF. The CDR3 bases are TGTGCAAGTCGCTTAGGTCAGCGGGACTACGAGCAGTACTTC.

This clone was seen once. This rearrangement joins TRBV6-5 to TRBJ1-1, with a possible D match to TRBD1 (6 bases). The V gene lost 4 bases and the J gene lost 4 bases, with 13 bases spanning the gap. The CDR3 is 14 residues long. CDR1 is MNHEY, CDR2 SVGAGI, per germline. The CDR3 protein is CASSWGQLGTEAFF. The CDR3 nucleotides are TGTGCCAGCAGTTGGGGGCAGCTTGGCACTGAAGCTTTCTTT.

This chain uses TRBV18 with TRBJ1-1; TRBD1 matches 10 bases. V lost 6 bases and J lost 5; bases outside the gene matches: 9. CDR1 is KGHSH and CDR2 is LQKENI in the germline V gene. This CDR3 contains 15 residues. The CDR3 spells CASSPGQGGTTEAFF. The CDR3 DNA is TGTGCCAGCTCGCCTGGACAGGGGGGAACGACTGAAGCTTTCTTT.

The J gene is TRBJ1-4, the V gene TRBV5-5, with a possible D match to TRBD1 (5 bases). Trimming removed 4 bases at V and 4 bases at J, with 17 bases between. The CDR3 totals 16 residues. Germline CDR1 and CDR2: SGHKS and YYEKEE (reference sequence). The CDR3 reads CASSIRPGTLNEKLFF. CDR3 sequence (DNA): TGTGCCAGCAGCATCCGACCCGGGACTCTTAATGAAAAACTGTTTTTT.

The J gene is TRBJ1-1, the V gene TRBV9; D not certain. The V gene's germline CDR1 is SGDLS and CDR2 YYNGEE. V lost 4 bases to trimming and J lost 9 bases, with 13 bases between them. The length of the CDR3 is 12 residues. The CDR3 coding sequence is TGTGCCAGCAGCCTGGGTGGGGAGAAAGCTTTCTTT. Amino acids: CASSLGGEKAFF.